The clone carrying this T cell receptor beta chain was picked up many times. Its antigen is not identified. CDR1 is SEHNR and CDR2 is FQNEAQ in the germline V gene (reference sequence). Trimming took 9 bases from V and 5 from J, leaving 19 bases between them. The CDR3 loop spans 14 amino acids. One entry per CDR3 protein, called by TCRdb with MiXCR from the reads. The profile covers 500,000 or so distinct CDR3 sequences, with approximately 16% appearing a single time and about 24% taken by the ten largest. The data are from a study of T cell repertoires in cytomegalovirus infection. The wider study: Based on public TCR beta signatures, there were indications of CMV infection and of a matching HLA type.

Regarding the study as a whole: Identification of carriers of CMV plus the relevant HLA was performed using cumulative public TCR beta family frequency. In two of eight donors, the top clonotype was HLA-C-restricted CMV-specific.

This receptor was taken from a human donor in good health (CMV status not recorded). Some clones in this sample may be carry-over from other donors' samples. The specimen was CD8+ T cells from PBMCs. J is TRBJ1-1 and V is TRBV7-9, with TRBD1 as a possible D gene (6 bases). This CDR3 is CASTPGGGGTEAFF. The CDR3 DNA reads as TGTGCCAGTACCCCCGGGGGAGGGGGTACTGAAGCTTTCTTT.